These 27 T cell receptor beta chains were sequenced from one sample in a study of early T cells in non-severe SARS-CoV-2 infection. TCRdb reprocessed the 5' RACE reads via MiXCR and lists one record per CDR3 protein. Seen here are some 76,000 distinct CDR3 sequences, less than 20% observed once, and the top ten hold 10% to 15%. The sample taken for sequencing was whole blood. These receptors originate from an adult who was a healthcare worker with PCR-confirmed SARS-CoV-2 infection or an uninfected control (not recorded which).

The gene calls are TRBV2 and TRBJ2-5, with 10 positions matching TRBD2. V lost 3 bases, J lost 2 bases, and 9 bases stayed unmatched. The CDR3 is 17 residues long. The germline CDR1 and CDR2 sequences are SNHLY and FYNNEI. The CDR3 coding sequence is TGTGCCAGCAGTGACGCCGCTCTAGCGGGGGTTCAAGAGACCCAGTACTTC. As protein: CASSDAALAGVQETQYF.

V usage is TRBV20-1 and J usage is TRBJ2-1; the match to TRBD2 covers 8 bases. Trimming cost V 2 bases and J 7 bases; bases outside gene matches: 10. The CDR3 is 15 residues long. Looked up from germline, CDR1 is DFQATT and CDR2 is SNEGSKA (reference sequence). DNA for the CDR3: TGCAGTGCTAGAAACCGGGAGGGCCTGGGAAATGAGCAGTTCTTC. Translation gives CSARNREGLGNEQFF.

This clonotype was counted a few times. The V gene is TRBV3-1, the J gene TRBJ1-5, with D unclear. There are 14 residues in the CDR3. V lost 4 bases to trimming and J lost 3 bases, with 10 bases between them. In germline, CDR1 is LGHDT, CDR2 YNNKEL (reference sequence). CDR3: CASSLLGDNQPQHF. The CDR3 DNA is TGTGCCAGCAGCCTATTGGGTGACAATCAGCCCCAGCATTTT.

The table lists this clonotype with a few counts. One end of the junction varies from germline; a read error may be responsible. The rearrangement uses TRBV20-1 and TRBJ2-4, with 9 bases identical to TRBD1. In germline, CDR1 is DFQATT, CDR2 SNEGSKA (reference sequence). The CDR3 sequence is 21 residues long. The CDR3 nucleotides read TGCAGCGCTAGAGGGGGACAGGGATTCCTCGGACAGCTCGAAGCCAAAAACATTCAGTACTTC. It is translated as CSARGGQGFLGQLEAKNIQYF.

This clonotype was detected only a few times. The chain employs TRBV7-2 and TRBJ2-1, with D possibly matching TRBD2 (5 bases). Deletions cut 2 bases from V and 4 bases from J, with 15 bases between. This CDR3 comprises 16 residues. Germline V gene lookup returns CDR1 SGHTA and CDR2 FQGNSA. For the CDR3, the DNA is TGTGCCAGCAGCTTAATTGGGCCTAGAGGGTACAATGAGCAGTTCTTC. This translates into CASSLIGPRGYNEQFF.

This clonotype was counted a few times. The chain links TRBV29-1 to TRBJ1-1, with D perhaps TRBD1 (5 bases). V was cut by 7 bases and J by 4 bases, with 16 bases left in between. This CDR3 is 13 amino acids long. Germline V gene sequence: CDR1 SQVTM, CDR2 ANQGSEA. The CDR3, as DNA: TGCAGCGCCGCATTCCCTGGGGGCACTGAAGCTTTCTTT. Amino acids: CSAAFPGGTEAFF.

The chain recombines TRBV7-6 with TRBJ2-2; D gene uncertain. This CDR3 is built from 17 residues. The germline V gene has CDR1 SGHVS and CDR2 FNYEAQ. Trimming stripped 1 base from V and 7 bases from J, with 19 bases between. The CDR3 reads CASSLVSTGRVIGELFF. CDR3 sequence (DNA): TGTGCCAGCAGCTTAGTATCCACGGGCCGGGTCATCGGGGAGCTGTTTTTT.

This clonotype was counted ten times or more. The rearrangement uses TRBV12-3 or TRBV12-4 and TRBJ2-5, with TRBD1 as a possible D gene (5 bases). This CDR3 region has 14 residues. With 3 bases removed from V and 2 bases from J, the gap between germline ends came to 10 bases. CDR3 sequence (DNA): TGTGCCAGCAGTTTGGGGCAGGGTCAAGAGACCCAGTACTTC. Encoded protein: CASSLGQGQETQYF.

Only a few counts were recorded for this clonotype. The gene calls are TRBV19 and TRBJ2-1, with 8 bases fitting TRBD1. Unmatched junction bases numbered 5, after V lost 2 bases and J lost 5 bases. This CDR3 is 15 amino acids long. The germline V gene encodes CDR1 LNHDA and CDR2 SQIVND (reference sequence). This CDR3 reads CASSIIGQGNNEQFF. The CDR3 DNA sequence: TGTGCCAGTAGTATAATTGGACAGGGCAACAATGAGCAGTTCTTC.

J is TRBJ2-7 and V is TRBV4-3; TRBD1 is a possible D gene (6 bases). Germline V gene data show CDR1 as LGHNA and CDR2 as YSLEER. The V and J ends lost 1 base and 5 bases respectively, with 12 bases between them. The CDR3 is made up of 14 amino acids. The chain's CDR3 is CASSQGTAGHEQYF. The CDR3 DNA reads TGCGCCAGCAGCCAAGGGACAGCCGGGCACGAGCAGTACTTC.

This clonotype has only a few counts. The rearrangement uses TRBV7-8 and TRBJ2-7; D is uncertain. Germline V lookup: CDR1 SGHVS, CDR2 FQNEAQ. The CDR3 runs to 15 residues. Trimming took 1 base from V and 1 from J, leaving 11 bases between them. For the CDR3, the DNA is TGTGCCAGCAGCTTAGTCCCAGAAGCTTCCTACGAGCAGTACTTC. Its translation: CASSLVPEASYEQYF. Drawing the rest from reference TRBV7-8 and TRBJ2-7, the complete variable domain is GAGVSQSPRYKVAKRGQDVALRCDPISGHVSLFWYQQALGQGPEFLTYFQNEAQLDKSGLPSDRFFAERPEGSVSTLKIQRTQQEDSAVYLCASSLVPEASYEQYFGPGTRLTVT.

This clonotype turned up a few times. The CDR3 coding sequence is TGTGCCAGCAGCTTTACAGGGGTGGCGGATACGCAGTATTTT. Protein: CASSFTGVADTQYF. The rearrangement joins TRBV13 to TRBJ2-3; 7 bases are shared with TRBD1. V lost 3 bases and J lost 6; bases outside the gene matches: 6. Looked up from germline, CDR1 is PRHDT and CDR2 is FYEKMQ (reference sequence). The CDR3 is made up of 14 amino acids. The full variable domain, rest sourced from reference TRBV13 and TRBJ2-3, is AAGVIQSPRHLIKEKRETATLKCYPIPRHDTVYWYQQGPGQDPQFLISFYEKMQSDKGSIPDRFSAQQFSDYHSELNMSSLELGDSALYFCASSFTGVADTQYFGPGTRLTVL.

This clonotype was observed a handful of times. V usage is TRBV7-2 and J usage is TRBJ1-5; D remains unclear. Per germline, CDR1 SGHTA and CDR2 FQGNSA. The CDR3 is 14 residues long. Trimming cost V 2 bases and J 5 bases, with 10 bases left between them. CDR3 residues: CASSLRAQDQPQHF. The CDR3 DNA follows: TGTGCCAGCAGCTTACGGGCGCAGGATCAGCCCCAGCATTTT.

This chain connects TRBV5-1 to TRBJ2-7; D not resolved. Between the trimmed V and J ends, which lost 0 bases and 3 bases, there was a span of 7 bases. CDR1 and CDR2 from the germline V gene are SGHRS and YFSETQ. This CDR3 contains 13 residues. CDR3 DNA: TGCGCCAGCAGCTTGGCCCGTGACTACGAGCAGTACTTC. It translates to CASSLARDYEQYF.

The chain joins TRBV30 to TRBJ1-2; 8 nucleotides line up with TRBD1. The germline V gene encodes CDR1 GTSNPN and CDR2 SVGIG (reference sequence). CDR3 length: 13 amino acids. V lost 4 bases, J lost 4 bases, and 5 bases stayed unmatched. The CDR3: CAWKPDRVYGYTF. CDR3 in DNA: TGTGCCTGGAAACCGGACAGGGTCTATGGCTACACCTTC. Drawing the rest from reference TRBV30 and TRBJ1-2, the complete variable domain is SQTIHQWPATLVQPVGSPLSLECTVEGTSNPNLYWYRQAAGRGLQLLFYSVGIGQISSEVPQNLSASRPQDRQFILSSKKLLLSDSGFYLCAWKPDRVYGYTFGSGTRLTVV.

V is TRBV6-2 or TRBV6-3 and J is TRBJ2-5; 10 positions agree with TRBD2. This CDR3 is built from 15 residues. J lost 5 bases, V lost 2 bases, and 5 bases had no gene match. The germline CDR1 and CDR2 sequences are MNHEY and SVGEGT. The CDR3 region has the DNA TGTGCCAGCAGTTACAGGCTAGCGGGAGTGGAGACCCAGTACTTC. Amino acids: CASSYRLAGVETQYF.

The rearrangement uses TRBV5-4 and TRBJ1-1; D is unclear. Trimming removed 0 bases from V and 1 base from J, with 7 bases in between. CDR3 length: 14 residues. The germline V gene has CDR1 SGHNT and CDR2 YYREEE (reference sequence). CDR3 region: CASSLAQRNTEAFF. The CDR3 region has the DNA TGTGCCAGCAGCTTGGCCCAGAGGAACACTGAAGCTTTCTTT.

This clonotype occurred many times. V is TRBV25-1 and J is TRBJ2-7; D is ambiguous. The CDR3 consists of 11 residues. Per germline, CDR1 MGHDK and CDR2 SYGVNS. Trimming removed 4 bases at V and 3 bases at J, with 4 bases between. The CDR3 loop reads CASSVVYEQYF. The CDR3 bases are TGTGCCAGCAGTGTCGTCTACGAGCAGTACTTC.

J is TRBJ2-1 and V is TRBV29-1; a weak D match, TRBD1 (5 bases). The CDR3 runs to 11 residues. The ends were cut back, 6 bases at V and 4 bases at J, with 7 bases in the middle. The V gene's germline CDR1 is SQVTM and CDR2 ANQGSEA. CDR3 DNA: TGCAGCGTAGACAGTTACAATGAGCAGTTCTTC. Translated: CSVDSYNEQFF.

The CDR3 bases are TGTGCCACCAGTGACGTGACATGGGAAGGACAGCCCCAGCATTTT. This gives the protein CATSDVTWEGQPQHF. V and J are TRBV24-1 and TRBJ1-5; D is undetermined. Germline CDR1 KGHDR, CDR2 SFDVKD. This CDR3 comprises 15 residues. Deletions cut 4 bases from V and 7 bases from J, with 16 bases between.

This clonotype was observed many times. The J gene is TRBJ2-6, the V gene TRBV5-1; no reliable D call. The CDR3 is made up of 16 amino acids. Germline lookup yields CDR1 SGHRS and CDR2 YFSETQ. V lost 6 bases, J lost 2 bases, and 15 bases lay in between. The CDR3 DNA sequence: TGCGCCAGCAAAGTTTGGGTGCTAGCTGGGGCCAACGTCCTGACTTTC. Its protein product is CASKVWVLAGANVLTF.

The chain is built from TRBV6-1 and TRBJ2-6; D is undetermined. This CDR3 comprises 15 residues. Germline V gene sequence: CDR1 MNHNS, CDR2 SASEGT. V lost 0 bases, J lost 0 bases, and 3 bases lay in between. CDR3 in DNA: TGTGCCAGCAGTGAAGCGCACTCTGGGGCCAACGTCCTGACTTTC. It codes for CASSEAHSGANVLTF.

This clonotype was seen a handful of times. The chain has TRBV29-1 and TRBJ2-2; D possibly uses TRBD1 or TRBD2 (7 bases each). Germline assignment: CDR1 SQVTM and CDR2 ANQGSEA. The V gene lost 1 base and the J gene lost 4 bases, with 19 bases spanning the gap. The CDR3 runs 17 residues. The CDR3 nucleotides read TGCAGCGTTGAAGGGGAGAGCGGGACAGTGGGCACCGGGGAGCTGTTTTTT. This encodes CSVEGESGTVGTGELFF.

V is TRBV6-6 and J is TRBJ1-2; D is perhaps TRBD1 (5 bases). The CDR3 consists of 15 residues. V gave up 6 bases and J gave up 3 bases, with 17 bases separating them. Looked up from germline, CDR1 is MNHNY and CDR2 is SVGAGI (reference sequence). The CDR3 bases are TGTGCCAGCAGAGGCGAGGAGAGGGGAGACTATGGCTACACCTTC. Encoded protein: CASRGEERGDYGYTF.

The chain couples TRBV4-3 to TRBJ2-1, with 9 nucleotides matching TRBD2. Germline V CDR1 and CDR2: LGHNA, YSLEER. J lost 2 bases, V lost 0 bases, and 8 bases had no gene match. This CDR3 has 18 residues. CDR3 nucleotide sequence: TGCGCCAGCAGCCAAGAGGCGGTAGCGGGAGAGCCCTACAATGAGCAGTTCTTC. Protein sequence: CASSQEAVAGEPYNEQFF.

This clonotype appeared many times. The V gene is TRBV18, the J gene TRBJ2-7, with a tentative D call TRBD2 (5 bases). The V gene lost 3 bases and the J gene lost 2 bases, with 8 bases spanning the gap. The CDR3 has 13 residues. Germline lookup yields CDR1 KGHSH and CDR2 LQKENI. The CDR3 here is CASSPGRAYEQYF. The CDR3 DNA reads as TGTGCCAGCTCACCCGGGCGGGCCTACGAGCAGTACTTC. The variable domain in full, with the rest retrieved from reference TRBV18 and TRBJ2-7, is NAGVMQNPRHLVRRRGQEARLRCSPMKGHSHVYWYRQLPEEGLKFMVYLQKENIIDESGMPKERFSAEFPKEGPSILRIQQVVRGDSAAYFCASSPGRAYEQYFGPGTRLTVT.

This clonotype has at least ten counts. The chain carries TRBV6-1 and TRBJ2-4; D gene unclear. CDR1 is MNHNS and CDR2 is SASEGT in the germline V gene. V was trimmed by 6 bases and J by 9 bases, leaving 15 bases between them. The CDR3 is made up of 13 amino acids. The CDR3 DNA follows: TGTGCCAGCAGATACTACAGCATTCCCATTCAGTACTTC. Its protein product is CASRYYSIPIQYF.